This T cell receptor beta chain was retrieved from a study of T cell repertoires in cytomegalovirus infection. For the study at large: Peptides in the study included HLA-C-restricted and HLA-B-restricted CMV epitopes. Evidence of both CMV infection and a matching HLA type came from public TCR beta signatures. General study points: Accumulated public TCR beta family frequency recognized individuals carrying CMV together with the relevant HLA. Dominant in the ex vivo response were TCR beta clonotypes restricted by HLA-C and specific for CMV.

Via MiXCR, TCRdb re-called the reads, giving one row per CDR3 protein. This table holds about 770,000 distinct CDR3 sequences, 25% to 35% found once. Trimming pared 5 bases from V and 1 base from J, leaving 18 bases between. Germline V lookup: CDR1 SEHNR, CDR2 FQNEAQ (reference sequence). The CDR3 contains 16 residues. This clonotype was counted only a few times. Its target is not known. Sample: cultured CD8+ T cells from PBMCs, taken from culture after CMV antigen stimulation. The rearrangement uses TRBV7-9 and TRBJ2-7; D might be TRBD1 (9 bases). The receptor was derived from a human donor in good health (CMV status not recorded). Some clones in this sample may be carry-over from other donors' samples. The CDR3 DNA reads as TGTGCCAGCAGCCCTTCGGGGGGGACAGGGTCCTACGAGCAGTACTTC. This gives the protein CASSPSGGTGSYEQYF.